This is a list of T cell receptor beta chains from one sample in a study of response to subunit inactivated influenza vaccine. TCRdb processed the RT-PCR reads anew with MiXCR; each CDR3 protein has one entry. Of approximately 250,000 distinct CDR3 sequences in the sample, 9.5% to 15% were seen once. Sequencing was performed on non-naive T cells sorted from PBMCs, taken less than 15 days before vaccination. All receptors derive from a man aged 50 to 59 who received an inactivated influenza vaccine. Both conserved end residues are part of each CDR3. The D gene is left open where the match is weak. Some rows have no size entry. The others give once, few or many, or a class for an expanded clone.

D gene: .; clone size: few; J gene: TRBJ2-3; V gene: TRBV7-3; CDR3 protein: CASSHRADDTQYF; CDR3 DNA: TGTGCCAGCAGCCACCGGGCGGACGATACGCAGTATTTT
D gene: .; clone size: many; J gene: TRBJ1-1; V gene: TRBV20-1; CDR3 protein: CSARDRGNTEAFF; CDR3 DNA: TGCAGTGCTAGAGACAGGGGGAACACTGAAGCTTTCTTT
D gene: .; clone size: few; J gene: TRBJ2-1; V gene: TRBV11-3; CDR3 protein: CASSLDFRGGEQFF; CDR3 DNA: TGTGCCAGCAGCTTAGATTTTAGGGGTGGTGAGCAGTTCTTC
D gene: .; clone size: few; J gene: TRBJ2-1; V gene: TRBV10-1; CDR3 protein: CASSNNRGGEQFF; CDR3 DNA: TGCGCCAGCAGCAACAACAGGGGAGGCGAGCAGTTCTTC
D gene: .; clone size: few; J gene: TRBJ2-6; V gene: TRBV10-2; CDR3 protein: CASSDWAGGTGANVLTF; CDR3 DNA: TGCGCCAGCAGTGATTGGGCAGGAGGGACTGGGGCCAACGTCCTGACTTTC
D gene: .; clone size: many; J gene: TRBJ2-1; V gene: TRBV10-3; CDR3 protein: CAISEDRGRFF; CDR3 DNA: TGTGCCATCAGTGAGGATAGGGGACGGTTCTTC
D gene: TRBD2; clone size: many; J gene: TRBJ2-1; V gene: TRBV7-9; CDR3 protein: CASSLTGTSGFYNEQFF; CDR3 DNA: TGTGCCAGCAGCTTAACTGGGACTAGCGGGTTTTACAATGAGCAGTTCTTC
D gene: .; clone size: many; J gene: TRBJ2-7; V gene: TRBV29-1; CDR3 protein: CSVEGLGSYEQYF; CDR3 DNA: TGCAGCGTTGAAGGGCTAGGCTCCTACGAGCAGTACTTC
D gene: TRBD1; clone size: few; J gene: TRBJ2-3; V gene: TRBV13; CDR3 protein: CASSRYGTGDTDTQYF; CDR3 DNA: TGTGCCAGCAGCCGATACGGGACAGGGGACACAGATACGCAGTATTTT
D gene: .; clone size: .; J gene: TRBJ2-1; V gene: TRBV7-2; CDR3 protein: CASTRRGRNYNEQFF; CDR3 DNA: TGTGCCAGCACCCGCCGGGGGCGCAACTACAATGAGCAGTTCTTC
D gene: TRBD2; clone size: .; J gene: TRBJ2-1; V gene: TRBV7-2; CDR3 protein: CASSPTWGGGSNEQFF; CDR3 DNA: TGTGCCAGCAGCCCAACGTGGGGCGGGGGATCCAATGAGCAGTTCTTC
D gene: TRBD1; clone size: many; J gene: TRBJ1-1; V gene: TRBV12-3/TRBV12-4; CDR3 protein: CASSLTGGNTEAFF; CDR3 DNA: TGTGCCAGCAGTCTTACAGGGGGGAACACTGAAGCTTTCTTT
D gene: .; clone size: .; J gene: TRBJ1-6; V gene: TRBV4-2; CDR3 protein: CASSQDGYNRNSPLHF; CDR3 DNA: TGTGCCAGCAGCCAAGATGGCTACAACCGGAATTCACCCCTCCACTTT
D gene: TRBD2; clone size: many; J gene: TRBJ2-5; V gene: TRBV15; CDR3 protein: CATSRGSSGLETQYF; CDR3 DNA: TGTGCCACCAGCAGAGGCTCTAGCGGTCTAGAGACCCAGTACTTC
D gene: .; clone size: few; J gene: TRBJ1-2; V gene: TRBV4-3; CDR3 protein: CASSQDLRVGNDYGYTF; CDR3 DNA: TGCGCCAGCAGCCAAGATCTTCGAGTGGGGAATGACTATGGCTACACCTTC
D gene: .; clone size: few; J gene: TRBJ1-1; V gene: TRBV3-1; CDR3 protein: CASSQVSHSPNTEAFF; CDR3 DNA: TGTGCCAGCAGCCAAGTATCGCATTCCCCGAACACTGAAGCTTTCTTT
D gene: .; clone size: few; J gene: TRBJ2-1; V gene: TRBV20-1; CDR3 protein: CSADQRNVEQFF; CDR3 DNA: TGCAGTGCCGACCAACGGAATGTGGAGCAGTTCTTC
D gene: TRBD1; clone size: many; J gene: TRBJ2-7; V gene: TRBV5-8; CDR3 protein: CASSRTGSSYEQYF; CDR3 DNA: TGTGCCAGCAGCCGGACAGGGTCCAGCTACGAGCAGTACTTC
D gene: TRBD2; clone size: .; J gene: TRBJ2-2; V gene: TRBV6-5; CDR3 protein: CASSYWALAGPITGELFF; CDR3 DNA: TGTGCCAGCAGTTACTGGGCACTAGCGGGACCCATCACCGGGGAGCTGTTTTTT
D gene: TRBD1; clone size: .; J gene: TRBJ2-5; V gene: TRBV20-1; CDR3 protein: CSAGTGQETQYF; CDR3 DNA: TGCAGTGCCGGGACAGGGCAAGAGACCCAGTACTTC
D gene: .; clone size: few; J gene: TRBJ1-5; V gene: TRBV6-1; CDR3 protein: CASSVGRSRGYQPQHF; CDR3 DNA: TGTGCCAGCAGTGTAGGCAGATCTAGGGGGTATCAGCCCCAGCATTTT
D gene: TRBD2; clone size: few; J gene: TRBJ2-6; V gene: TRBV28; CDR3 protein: CASRRLAGDSGANVLTF; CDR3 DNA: TGTGCCAGCAGGAGACTAGCGGGGGACTCTGGGGCCAACGTCCTGACTTTC
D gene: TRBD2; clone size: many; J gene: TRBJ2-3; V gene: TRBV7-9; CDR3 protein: CASSRLRTSGMADTQYF; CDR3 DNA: TGTGCCAGCAGCCGCCTTAGGACTAGCGGGATGGCAGATACGCAGTATTTT
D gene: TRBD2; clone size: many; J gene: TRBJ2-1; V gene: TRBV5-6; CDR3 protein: CASSLSGLGSTEQFF; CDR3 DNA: TGTGCCAGCAGCTTGTCGGGACTAGGATCGACTGAGCAGTTCTTC
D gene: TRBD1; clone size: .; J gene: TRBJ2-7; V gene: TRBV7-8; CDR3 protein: CASSRRDRDSEQYF; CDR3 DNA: TGTGCCAGCAGCAGGAGGGACAGGGATTCCGAGCAGTACTTC
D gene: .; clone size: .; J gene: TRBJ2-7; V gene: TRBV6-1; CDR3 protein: CATKTRSGAEQYF; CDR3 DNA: TGTGCCACCAAGACTCGGTCTGGAGCCGAGCAGTACTTC
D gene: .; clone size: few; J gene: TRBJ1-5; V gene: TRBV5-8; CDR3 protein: CASSLFLSNQPQHF; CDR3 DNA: TGTGCCAGCAGCTTATTCCTGAGTAATCAGCCCCAGCATTTT
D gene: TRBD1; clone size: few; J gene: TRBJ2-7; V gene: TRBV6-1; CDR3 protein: CASSQTRQGARYEQYF; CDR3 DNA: TGTGCCAGCAGCCAAACGAGACAGGGGGCACGGTACGAGCAGTACTTC
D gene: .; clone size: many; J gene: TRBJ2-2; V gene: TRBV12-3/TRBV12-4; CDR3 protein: CASSLWLRSGPNTGELFF; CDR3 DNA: TGTGCCAGCAGTTTATGGCTTAGGAGCGGACCGAACACCGGGGAGCTGTTTTTT
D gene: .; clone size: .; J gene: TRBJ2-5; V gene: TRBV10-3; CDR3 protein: CAISPTPQETQYF; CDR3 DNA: TGTGCCATCAGCCCCACACCCCAAGAGACCCAGTACTTC
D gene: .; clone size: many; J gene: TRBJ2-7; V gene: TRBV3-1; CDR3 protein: CASSQVRTNSYEQYF; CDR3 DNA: TGTGCCAGCAGCCAAGTGAGGACCAACTCCTACGAGCAGTACTTC
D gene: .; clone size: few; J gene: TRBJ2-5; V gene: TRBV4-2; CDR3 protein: CASSQDQSGTQYF; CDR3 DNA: TGTGCCAGCAGCCAAGACCAGAGCGGGACCCAGTACTTC
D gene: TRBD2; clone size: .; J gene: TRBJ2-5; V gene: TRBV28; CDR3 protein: CASRLAGGQETQYF; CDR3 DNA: TGTGCCAGCAGATTAGCGGGAGGGCAAGAGACCCAGTACTTC
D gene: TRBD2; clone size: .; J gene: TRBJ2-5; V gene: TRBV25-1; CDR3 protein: CASSDPGLAGRSQYF; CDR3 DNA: TGTGCCAGCAGTGACCCGGGACTAGCGGGGAGGTCCCAGTACTTC
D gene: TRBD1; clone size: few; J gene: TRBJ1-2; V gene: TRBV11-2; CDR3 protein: CASSLGRGDRRGYTF; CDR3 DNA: TGTGCCAGCAGCTTAGGGCGTGGGGACAGGAGAGGCTACACCTTC
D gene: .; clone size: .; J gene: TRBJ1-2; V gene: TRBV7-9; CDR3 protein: CASSLVLESYGYTF; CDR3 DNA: TGTGCCAGCAGCTTAGTACTGGAGTCCTATGGCTACACCTTC